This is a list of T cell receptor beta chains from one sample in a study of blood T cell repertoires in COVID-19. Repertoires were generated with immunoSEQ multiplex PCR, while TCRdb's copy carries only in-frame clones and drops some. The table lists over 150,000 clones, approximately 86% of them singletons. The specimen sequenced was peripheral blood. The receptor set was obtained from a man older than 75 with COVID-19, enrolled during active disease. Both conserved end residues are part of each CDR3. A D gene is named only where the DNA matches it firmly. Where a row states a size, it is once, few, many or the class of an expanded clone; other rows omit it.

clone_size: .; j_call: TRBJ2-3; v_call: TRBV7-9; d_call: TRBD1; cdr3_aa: CASSRRQGWSTDTQYF; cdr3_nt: TGTGCCAGCAGCAGAAGACAGGGGTGGAGCACAGATACGCAGTATTTT
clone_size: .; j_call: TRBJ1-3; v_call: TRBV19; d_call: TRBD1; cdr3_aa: CASSHRPGTAGNTIYF; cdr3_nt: TGTGCCAGTAGTCATCGACCCGGGACAGCTGGAAACACCATATATTTT
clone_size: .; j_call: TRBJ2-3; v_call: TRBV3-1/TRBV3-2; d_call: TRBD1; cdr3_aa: CASSLRQGWTDTQYF; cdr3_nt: TGTGCCAGCAGCCTTCGACAGGGGTGGACAGATACGCAGTATTTT
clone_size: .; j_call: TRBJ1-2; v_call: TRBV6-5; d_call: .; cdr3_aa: CASSPTASRGYTF; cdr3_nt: TGTGCCAGCAGTCCGACAGCGAGCAGAGGCTACACCTTC
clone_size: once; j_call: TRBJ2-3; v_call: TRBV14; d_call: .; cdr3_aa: CASSQDMAGDTQYF; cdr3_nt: TGTGCCAGCAGCCAAGATATGGCTGGTGATACGCAGTATTTT
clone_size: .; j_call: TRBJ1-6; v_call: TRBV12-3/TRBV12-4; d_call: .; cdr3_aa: CASSLLSSPLHF; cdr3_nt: TGTGCCAGCAGTCTCCTGAGCTCACCCCTCCACTTT
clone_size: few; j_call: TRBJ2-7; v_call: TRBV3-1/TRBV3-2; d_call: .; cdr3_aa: CASSRQNYEQYF; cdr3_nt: TGTGCCAGCAGCCGACAGAACTACGAGCAGTACTTC
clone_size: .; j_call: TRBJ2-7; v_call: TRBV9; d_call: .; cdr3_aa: CASSVGGNQYEQYF; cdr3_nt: TGTGCCAGCAGCGTAGGAGGTAACCAGTACGAGCAGTACTTC
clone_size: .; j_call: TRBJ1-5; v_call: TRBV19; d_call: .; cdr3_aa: CASSMGGGGESQHF; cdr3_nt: TGTGCCAGTAGTATGGGCGGGGGCGGAGAATCCCAGCATTTT
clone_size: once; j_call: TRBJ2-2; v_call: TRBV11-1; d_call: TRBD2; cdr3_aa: CASSREGSWNTGELFF; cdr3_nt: TGTGCCAGCAGCCGGGAGGGGTCTTGGAACACCGGGGAGCTGTTTTTT
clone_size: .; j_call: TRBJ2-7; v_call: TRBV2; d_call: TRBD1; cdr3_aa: CASSHGQGVVDEQYF; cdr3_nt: TGTGCCAGCAGTCATGGACAGGGGGTAGTGGACGAGCAGTACTTC
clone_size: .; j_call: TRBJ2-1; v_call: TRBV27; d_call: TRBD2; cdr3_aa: CASSFTRLAGGRRNEQFF; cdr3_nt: TGTGCCAGCAGTTTCACACGACTAGCGGGGGGTCGACGGAATGAGCAGTTCTTC
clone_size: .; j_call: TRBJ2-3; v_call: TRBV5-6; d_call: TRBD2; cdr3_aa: CASSLVLAGGPDTQYF; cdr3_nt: TGTGCCAGCAGCTTGGTGCTAGCGGGGGGGCCAGATACGCAGTATTTT
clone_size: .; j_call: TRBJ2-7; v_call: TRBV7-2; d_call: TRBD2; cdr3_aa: CASRLAGGPYEQYF; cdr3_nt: TGTGCCAGCAGATTAGCGGGGGGGCCCTACGAGCAGTACTTC
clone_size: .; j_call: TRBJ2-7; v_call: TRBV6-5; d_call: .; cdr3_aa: CAIRDSPYEQYF; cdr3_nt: TGTGCCATTAGAGACAGTCCCTACGAGCAGTACTTC
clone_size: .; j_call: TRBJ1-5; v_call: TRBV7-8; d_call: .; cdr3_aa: CASSPFGVRNNQPQHF; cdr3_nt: TGTGCCAGCAGCCCATTCGGGGTCCGTAATAATCAGCCCCAGCATTTT
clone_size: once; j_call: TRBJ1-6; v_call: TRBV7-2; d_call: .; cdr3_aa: CASSLEMRASRDSPLHF; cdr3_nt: TGTGCCAGCAGCTTAGAGATGCGGGCTTCAAGAGATTCACCCCTCCACTTT
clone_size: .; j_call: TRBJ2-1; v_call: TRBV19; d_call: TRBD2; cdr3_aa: CASSRGGGVYNEQFF; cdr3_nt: TGCGCCAGTAGCCGGGGGGGAGGGGTCTACAATGAGCAGTTCTTC
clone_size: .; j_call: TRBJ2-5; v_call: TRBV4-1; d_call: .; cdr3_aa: CASSPASGTQYF; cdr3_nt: TGCGCCAGCAGCCCCGCCTCGGGGACCCAGTACTTC
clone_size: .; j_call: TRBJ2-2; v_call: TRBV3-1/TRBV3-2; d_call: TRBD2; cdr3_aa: CASSQPGLGGNTGELFF; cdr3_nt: TGTGCCAGCAGCCAACCGGGACTAGGAGGAAACACCGGGGAGCTGTTTTTT
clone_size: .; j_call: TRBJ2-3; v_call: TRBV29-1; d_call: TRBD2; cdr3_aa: CSVAGGGTTDTQYF; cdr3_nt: TGCAGCGTCGCGGGGGGGGGTACAACAGATACGCAGTATTTT
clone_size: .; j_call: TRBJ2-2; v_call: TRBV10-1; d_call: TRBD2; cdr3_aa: CASRSKIAGGLRPGELFF; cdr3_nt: TGCGCCAGCAGATCGAAAATAGCGGGGGGGCTTAGGCCCGGGGAGCTGTTTTTT
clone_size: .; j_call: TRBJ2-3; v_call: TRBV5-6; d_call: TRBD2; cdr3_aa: CASNAGGGDTQYF; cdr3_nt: TGTGCCAGCAATGCGGGGGGCGGAGATACGCAGTATTTT
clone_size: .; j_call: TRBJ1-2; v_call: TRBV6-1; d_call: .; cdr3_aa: CASSDGGGPNYGYTF; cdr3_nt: TGTGCCAGCAGTGACGGTGGGGGCCCTAACTATGGCTACACCTTC